This T cell receptor (beta chain) derives from a study of PD-1 blockade in classical Hodgkin lymphoma. Unmatched junction bases numbered 5, after V lost 0 bases and J lost 5 bases. CDR1 and CDR2 (germline): SGDLS, YYNGEE. The CDR3 extends over 15 amino acids. General observations from the study: Why repertoires differed is undefined; disease activity or prior therapy possibly contributed. Relapsed/refractory patients reportedly had the lowest baseline TCR diversity, below newly diagnosed patients, who were below healthy donors.

Here immunoSEQ multiplex PCR was the method, and the copy in TCRdb shows in-frame clones only, minus some. The profile shows 3,000 to 4,000 clones, roughly 84% of them singletons. Time point noted: newly diagnosed, previously untreated cHL patient sample. Out of thawed PBMCs, magnetic negative selection purified CD4+ T cells. PBMCs from untreated, newly diagnosed classical Hodgkin lymphoma were comparison samples. Remarks on this clone: Its target is not known.

This sequence was found in a human donor with classical Hodgkin lymphoma. The gene calls are TRBV9 and TRBJ2-3; 8 bases line up with TRBD2. The specimen sequenced was CD4+ T cells from blood. The chain's CDR3 is CASSVVGLAGDTQYF. In DNA form, the CDR3 reads TGTGCCAGCAGCGTAGTAGGGCTAGCGGGAGATACGCAGTATTTT.